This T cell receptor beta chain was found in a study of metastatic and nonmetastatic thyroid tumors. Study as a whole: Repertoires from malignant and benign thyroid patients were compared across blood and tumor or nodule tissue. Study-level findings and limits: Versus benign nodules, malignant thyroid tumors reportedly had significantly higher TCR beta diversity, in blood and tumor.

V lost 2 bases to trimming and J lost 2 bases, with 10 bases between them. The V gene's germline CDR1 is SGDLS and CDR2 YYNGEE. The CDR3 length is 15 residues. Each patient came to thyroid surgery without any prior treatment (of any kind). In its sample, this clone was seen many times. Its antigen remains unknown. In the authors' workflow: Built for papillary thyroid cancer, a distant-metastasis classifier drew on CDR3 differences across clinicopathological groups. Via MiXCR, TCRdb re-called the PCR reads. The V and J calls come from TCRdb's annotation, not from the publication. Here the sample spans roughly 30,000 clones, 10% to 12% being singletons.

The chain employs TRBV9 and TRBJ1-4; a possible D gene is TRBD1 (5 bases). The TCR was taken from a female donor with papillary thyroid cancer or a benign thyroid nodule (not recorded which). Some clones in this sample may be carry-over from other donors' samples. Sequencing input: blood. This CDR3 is CASSVADSTNEKLFF. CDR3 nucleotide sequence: TGTGCCAGCAGCGTTGCCGACAGTACTAATGAAAAACTGTTTTTT.